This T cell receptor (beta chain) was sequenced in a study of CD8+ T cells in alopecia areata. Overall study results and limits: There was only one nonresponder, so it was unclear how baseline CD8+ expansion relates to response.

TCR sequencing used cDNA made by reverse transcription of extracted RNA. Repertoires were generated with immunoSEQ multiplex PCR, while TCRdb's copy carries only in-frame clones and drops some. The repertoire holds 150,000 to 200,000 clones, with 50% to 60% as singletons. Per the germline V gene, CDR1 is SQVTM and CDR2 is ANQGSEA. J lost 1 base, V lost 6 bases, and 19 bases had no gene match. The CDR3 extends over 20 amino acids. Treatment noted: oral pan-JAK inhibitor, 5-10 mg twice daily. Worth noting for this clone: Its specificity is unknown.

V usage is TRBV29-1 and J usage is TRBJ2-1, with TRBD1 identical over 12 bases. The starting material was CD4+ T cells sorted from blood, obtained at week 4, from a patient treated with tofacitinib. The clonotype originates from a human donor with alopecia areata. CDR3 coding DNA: TGCAGCGTCGCGCTACCGGGACAGGGGGCGTACGGGGAATCCTACAATGAGCAGTTCTTC. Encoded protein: CSVALPGQGAYGESYNEQFF.